One and the same sample provided the 29 T cell receptor beta chains below, sequenced in a study of cytomegalovirus exposure and HLA in healthy donors (dated by TCRdb to about 2017). The library was prepared using the immunoSEQ multiplex PCR assay. In its TCRdb copy, this immuneACCESS table keeps in-frame sequences only and misses some clones. Where compared with another copy, unresolved V genes explain less than half of these, and the others have no known cause. The sample table lists tens of thousands of clones, about 97% of them with a count of one. The top ten hold 1.5% to 2% of the sample. The sequenced sample consisted of PBMCs. The receptors were gathered from a woman aged 18-29 years in good health and CMV-seropositive.

V gene TRBV5-1 combines with J gene TRBJ1-1, with D unresolved. The V gene's germline CDR1 is SGHRS and CDR2 YFSETQ. CDR3 size: 15 residues. V was trimmed by 0 bases and J by 2 bases, leaving 11 bases between them. DNA of the CDR3: TGCGCCAGCAGCTTGGGGTCCGGGTTTAACACTGAAGCTTTCTTT. Translated, it gives CASSLGSGFNTEAFF.

V and J are TRBV27 and TRBJ2-1; 7 bases are shared with TRBD1. V shed 4 bases, J shed 1 base, and the junction held 10 bases outside the gene matches. CDR3 length equals 17 residues. The germline V gene encodes CDR1 MNHEY and CDR2 SMNVEV (reference sequence). CDR3 in amino acids: CASSSSGGTGSYNEQFF. The CDR3 DNA is TGTGCCAGCAGTTCCTCAGGGGGTACGGGATCCTACAATGAGCAGTTCTTC.

The chain uses TRBV6-1 and TRBJ2-7; D possibly corresponds to TRBD1 (6 bases). Germline V gene lookup returns CDR1 MNHNS and CDR2 SASEGT. With 6 bases removed from V and 1 base from J, the gap between germline ends came to 13 bases. There are 14 residues in the CDR3. In DNA form, the CDR3 reads TGTGCCAGCAGGGGACACAGAGGGTCCTACGAGCAGTACTTC. Translated, it gives CASRGHRGSYEQYF.

The rearrangement joins TRBV2 to TRBJ2-7, with TRBD1 identical over 7 bases. This CDR3 has 16 residues. The J segment lost 0 bases and the V segment lost 6 bases, leaving 11 bases of the junction unmatched. The germline gives CDR1 SNHLY, CDR2 FYNNEI. The CDR3 spells CASRAPQGKSSYEQYF. For the CDR3, the DNA is TGTGCCAGCAGAGCCCCACAGGGGAAGAGCTCCTACGAGCAGTACTTC.

The chain joins TRBV11-2 to TRBJ1-1; tentatively, D is TRBD1 (6 bases). Germline values: CDR1 SGHAT, CDR2 FQNNGV. There are 13 residues in the CDR3. The V gene lost 9 bases and the J gene lost 3 bases, with 14 bases spanning the gap. CDR3 coding DNA: TGTGCCAGTATCGGGAGGGGGGACACTGAAGCTTTCTTT. Translated, it gives CASIGRGDTEAFF.

The chain combines TRBV5-4 with TRBJ2-3, with 11 bases matching TRBD2. Germline assignment: CDR1 SGHNT and CDR2 YYREEE (reference sequence). V was pared by 1 base and J by 6 bases, with 4 bases of the junction left unmatched. The CDR3 is made up of 15 amino acids. For the CDR3, the DNA is TGTGCCAGCAGCTTGAAACTAGCGGGAGCGGATACGCAGTATTTT. The encoded protein is CASSLKLAGADTQYF.

V gene TRBV27 combines with J gene TRBJ2-3, with 11 nucleotides matching TRBD2. Trimming removed 9 bases from V and 3 bases from J; junction bases left unmatched: 17. The CDR3 consists of 18 residues. The germline CDR1 and CDR2 sequences are MNHEY and SMNVEV (reference sequence). The CDR3 reads CASTEKTLAGGGTDTQYF. CDR3 bases: TGTGCCAGTACCGAGAAAACTTTAGCGGGAGGGGGTACAGATACGCAGTATTTT.

V usage is TRBV4-1 and J usage is TRBJ2-1; D might be TRBD1 (6 bases). This CDR3 has 16 amino acids. Germline CDR1 is MGHRA and CDR2 is YSYEKL. The V and J ends lost 4 bases and 7 bases respectively, with 20 bases between them. The CDR3 nucleotides are TGCGCCAGCAGCCTCCTCGGCCGCGGACAGTCAAATGAGCAGTTCTTC. Encoded protein: CASSLLGRGQSNEQFF.

The chain carries TRBV18 and TRBJ2-5; 8 bases align to TRBD1. The germline V gene has CDR1 KGHSH and CDR2 LQKENI. The CDR3 totals 16 residues. J was trimmed by 3 bases and V by 11 bases; bases with no gene match: 17. The chain's CDR3 is CAASLQPTGQEETQYF. In nucleotides, the CDR3 is TGTGCCGCAAGCCTACAACCCACGGGACAGGAAGAGACCCAGTACTTC.

This rearrangement joins TRBV6-5 to TRBJ2-1; D is undetermined. Germline CDR1 and CDR2: MNHEY and SVGAGI. Trimming shortened V by 6 bases and J by 5 bases, and 8 bases separated the two germline ends. CDR3 size: 12 residues. CDR3 nucleotide sequence: TGTGCCAGCAGCCCTCTTGACAATGAGCAGTTCTTC. This encodes CASSPLDNEQFF.

A single count supports this clone. The chain carries TRBV19 and TRBJ2-7; TRBD2 aligns across 12 bases. J gave up 3 bases and V 3 bases, and 3 bases lay outside the gene matches. This CDR3 spans 15 amino acids. The germline gives CDR1 LNHDA, CDR2 SQIVND (reference sequence). The CDR3 sequence: CASSILAGGDYEQYF. The CDR3 coding sequence is TGTGCCAGTAGTATCCTAGCGGGAGGGGACTACGAGCAGTACTTC.

The genes are TRBV29-1 and TRBJ2-3, with TRBD2 identical over 13 bases. There are 17 residues in the CDR3. Per the germline V gene, CDR1 is SQVTM and CDR2 is ANQGSEA. The J segment lost 1 base and the V segment lost 7 bases, leaving 11 bases of the junction unmatched. In nucleotides, the CDR3 is TGCAGCGCCACCCGGACTAGCGGGAGTGGGGGCACAGATACGCAGTATTTT. Translation: CSATRTSGSGGTDTQYF.

The chain employs TRBV6-5 and TRBJ2-7; 9 bases are shared with TRBD2. The CDR3 has 13 amino acids. Germline CDR1 and CDR2: MNHEY and SVGAGI. The junction had 6 bases not matched to a gene; V was cut back by 0 bases and J by 12 bases. DNA of the CDR3: TGTGCCAGCAGTTACTCGAAGAGCGGGAGGTCGTACTTC. This sequence encodes CASSYSKSGRSYF.

The chain employs TRBV5-1 and TRBJ1-1, with D possibly being TRBD1 (6 bases). Trimming cost V 4 bases and J 7 bases, with 14 bases left between them. The CDR3 has 13 amino acids. Germline lookup yields CDR1 SGHRS and CDR2 YFSETQ. DNA of the CDR3: TGCGCCAGCAGCCTTTCAGGGGCCGATGAAGCTTTCTTT. Protein product: CASSLSGADEAFF. Looking up the rest from reference TRBV5-1 and TRBJ1-1 gives the full variable domain: KAGVTQTPRYLIKTRGQQVTLSCSPISGHRSVSWYQQTPGQGLQFLFEYFSETQRNKGNFPGRFSGRQFSNSRSEMNVSTLELGDSALYLCASSLSGADEAFFGQGTRLTVV.

V gene TRBV5-1 combines with J gene TRBJ2-2; TRBD1 agrees at 12 bases. The V gene end was trimmed by 4 bases and the J gene end by 6 bases; junction bases not matched to a gene: 7. The CDR3 has 16 amino acids. Per germline, CDR1 SGHRS and CDR2 YFSETQ. Written as DNA, the CDR3 is TGCGCCAGCAGCACGGACGGGACAGGGGGCCCCGGGGAGCTGTTTTTT. This sequence encodes CASSTDGTGGPGELFF.

The rearrangement uses TRBV7-9 and TRBJ2-1, with TRBD1 matching over 9 bases. Germline values: CDR1 SEHNR, CDR2 FQNEAQ (reference sequence). V lost 3 bases, J lost 4 bases, and 1 base stayed unmatched. CDR3 length: 14 residues. The CDR3 region has the DNA TGTGCCAGCAGCTTGGGGACAGGGTACAATGAGCAGTTCTTC. It translates to CASSLGTGYNEQFF.

This rearrangement joins TRBV7-2 to TRBJ2-3, with D perhaps matching TRBD2 (5 bases). This CDR3 is 14 amino acids long. Between the trimmed V and J ends, which lost 1 base and 3 bases, there was a span of 8 bases. The V gene's germline CDR1 is SGHTA and CDR2 FQGNSA. The CDR3 loop is CASSLVRGTDTQYF. DNA for the CDR3: TGTGCCAGCAGCTTAGTTCGGGGAACAGATACGCAGTATTTT. Full variable domain (rest looked up from reference TRBV7-2 and TRBJ2-3): GAGVSQSPSNKVTEKGKDVELRCDPISGHTALYWYRQSLGQGLEFLIYFQGNSAPDKSGLPSDRFSAERTGGSVSTLTIQRTQQEDSAVYLCASSLVRGTDTQYFGPGTRLTVL.

This rearrangement joins TRBV7-9 to TRBJ2-7, with 8 positions matching TRBD2. This CDR3 region has 14 residues. Germline V gene lookup returns CDR1 SEHNR and CDR2 FQNEAQ (reference sequence). Trimming at V came to 0 bases and at J to 3 bases, leaving 1 base not matched to a gene. CDR3 DNA sequence: TGTGCCAGCAGCTTAGCGGCGGGGGGCTACGAGCAGTACTTC. Translating it yields CASSLAAGGYEQYF.

V gene TRBV6-5 combines with J gene TRBJ1-1; D not certain. Germline CDR1 is MNHEY and CDR2 is SVGAGI. This CDR3 has 11 amino acids. Trimming removed 9 bases at V and 7 bases at J, with 12 bases between. Here the CDR3 reads CASNRHGEAFF. CDR3 DNA sequence: TGTGCCAGTAATCGACACGGTGAAGCTTTCTTT.

The gene calls are TRBV7-8 and TRBJ2-7, with D perhaps TRBD2 (6 bases). Germline-derived CDR1 and CDR2 are SGHVS and FQNEAQ. This CDR3 comprises 15 residues. V lost 2 bases and J lost 2, with 13 bases in between. CDR3 DNA sequence: TGTGCCAGCAGCTTATCTGTAGGGAGGACCTACGAGCAGTACTTC. Translated, it gives CASSLSVGRTYEQYF.

This sequence joins TRBV14 and TRBJ1-3; D might be TRBD1 (6 bases). V was cut by 8 bases and J by 0 bases, with 17 bases left in between. The germline V gene has CDR1 SGHDN and CDR2 FVKESK. The CDR3 contains 16 residues. This chain's CDR3 is CASAAPEDSSGNTIYF. The CDR3 DNA follows: TGTGCCAGCGCCGCCCCTGAGGACAGCTCTGGAAACACCATATATTTT.

The CDR3 coding sequence is TGTGCCAGTAGTACGACAGGGATCATAAAACTCGGCCACCACAATGAAAAACTGTTTTTT. The encoded protein is CASSTTGIIKLGHHNEKLFF. The J gene is TRBJ1-4, the V gene TRBV19, with TRBD1 matching 7 bases. The CDR3 spans 20 residues. Per the germline V gene, CDR1 is LNHDA and CDR2 is SQIVND (reference sequence). J was trimmed by 5 bases and V by 4 bases; bases with no gene match: 22.

The chain recombines TRBV27 with TRBJ2-7; 8 positions match TRBD1. CDR1 MNHEY and CDR2 SMNVEV come from the germline V gene (reference sequence). The ends lost 7 bases at V and 4 bases at J; junction bases unmatched: 12. The CDR3 consists of 15 residues. The CDR3 nucleotides are TGTGCCAGCACATATGGGGCAGGGGGCATTTACGAGCAGTACTTC. Translating gives CASTYGAGGIYEQYF.

V is TRBV11-2 and J is TRBJ1-3; D remains unclear. The germline gives CDR1 SGHAT, CDR2 FQNNGV. The V and J ends lost 5 bases and 1 base respectively, with 9 bases between them. The CDR3 is made up of 14 amino acids. CDR3 bases: TGTGCCAGCAGCCTAGCCCCATCTGGAAACACCATATATTTT. Protein product: CASSLAPSGNTIYF.

The rearrangement links TRBV7-2 to TRBJ2-1; 8 bases align to TRBD2. This CDR3 comprises 14 residues. Germline V lookup: CDR1 SGHTA, CDR2 FQGNSA. The ends lost 1 base at V and 7 bases at J; junction bases unmatched: 3. CDR3 residues: CASSLVGGGNEQFF. DNA of the CDR3: TGTGCCAGCAGCTTAGTGGGCGGGGGGAATGAGCAGTTCTTC. The complete variable domain, with remaining parts taken from reference TRBV7-2 and TRBJ2-1, reads GAGVSQSPSNKVTEKGKDVELRCDPISGHTALYWYRQSLGQGLEFLIYFQGNSAPDKSGLPSDRFSAERTGGSVSTLTIQRTQQEDSAVYLCASSLVGGGNEQFFGPGTRLTVL.

The chain recombines TRBV30 with TRBJ2-7; D is ambiguous. CDR1 GTSNPN and CDR2 SVGIG come from the germline V gene (reference sequence). V was shortened by 2 bases and J by 5 bases, with 7 bases between the two germline ends. This CDR3 comprises 11 residues. The CDR3 bases are TGTGCCTGGAGTCGTAGCCACGAGCAGTACTTC. It specifies CAWSRSHEQYF.

This clone was seen only a few times. The CDR3, as DNA: TGCGCCAGCAAACGACAGGGTGGGACTAATGAAAAACTGTTTTTT. Its protein is CASKRQGGTNEKLFF. The chain carries TRBV4-1 and TRBJ1-4; 7 bases match TRBD1. After removal of 7 bases from V and 2 bases from J, the junction contained 7 bases not matched to a gene. This CDR3 has 15 residues. The germline gives CDR1 MGHRA, CDR2 YSYEKL.

This sequence joins TRBV5-8 and TRBJ2-6, with 8 bases lining up with TRBD1. Unmatched junction bases numbered 11, after V lost 6 bases and J lost 0 bases. Per the germline V gene, CDR1 is SGHTS and CDR2 is YDEGEE. The CDR3 covers 18 residues. This CDR3 is CASNLRDRPFSGANVLTF. The CDR3 DNA sequence: TGTGCCAGCAACCTCCGGGACAGGCCGTTCTCTGGGGCCAACGTCCTGACTTTC. Filled out from reference TRBV5-8 and TRBJ2-6, the complete variable domain reads EAGVTQSPTHLIKTRGQQATLRCSPISGHTSVYWYQQALGLGLQFLLWYDEGEERNRGNFPPRFSGRQFPNYSSELNVNALELEDSALYLCASNLRDRPFSGANVLTFGAGSRLTVL.

V and J are TRBV19 and TRBJ1-2; 9 bases agree with TRBD1. V gave up 5 bases and J gave up 5 bases; unmatched junction bases: 6. The CDR3 has 14 amino acids. Germline V gene lookup returns CDR1 LNHDA and CDR2 SQIVND (reference sequence). This CDR3 is CASSPRDREYGYTF. The CDR3 DNA sequence: TGTGCCAGTAGTCCCCGGGACAGGGAATATGGCTACACCTTC.